This TCR beta chain came from a study of blood T cells in healthy people across ages. CDR3 length equals 12 residues. CDR1 SGHKS and CDR2 YYEKEE come from the germline V gene (reference sequence). Between the trimmed V and J ends, which lost 4 bases and 8 bases, there was a span of 10 bases. Whenever a sample was processed, at least 6.5 million PBMCs were isolated. Sample-barcoded 5' priming and a J-beta primer mix drove a second PCR of roughly 6 to 12 cycles. Using its own MiXCR run on the 5' RACE reads, TCRdb lists one record per CDR3 protein. The sample comprises approximately 900,000 distinct CDR3 sequences, about 48% of which are singletons, and around an eighth rests with the top ten.

Sample: blood. V gene TRBV5-5 combines with J gene TRBJ2-1, with D tentatively TRBD1 (5 bases). This clonotype originated in a man aged 30-40 years in good health. In DNA, the CDR3 is TGTGCCAGCAGCCTTAGGGGCCATGAGCAGTTCTTC. Translated, it gives CASSLRGHEQFF.